This T cell receptor (beta chain) was identified during a study of T cells in localized non-small cell lung cancer. From germline, CDR1 is SGHRS and CDR2 YFSETQ. This CDR3 contains 16 residues. V lost 0 bases, J lost 9 bases, and 10 bases stayed unmatched. Of note for this clone: Its antigen is unknown.

General study results and limits: Uninvolved adjacent lung showed peak T cell clonality, exceeding tumor. Higher T cell density in the blood was associated with longer overall survival, whereas higher adjacent-lung clonality associated with shorter survival.

This table comes from immunoSEQ multiplex PCR, and its TCRdb copy is limited to in-frame clones, with some not included. This table holds tens of thousands of clones, 90% found once. This sequence was found in a woman between 35 and 70 years old with stage I lung adenocarcinoma. This chain joins TRBV5-1 and TRBJ2-1, with 9 bases aligning to TRBD1. The source material was peripheral blood, sampled before any cancer treatment. In DNA, the CDR3 is TGCGCCAGCAGCTTGGTTGCCGGACAGGGGACGGGTGAGCAGTTCTTC. Protein product: CASSLVAGQGTGEQFF.